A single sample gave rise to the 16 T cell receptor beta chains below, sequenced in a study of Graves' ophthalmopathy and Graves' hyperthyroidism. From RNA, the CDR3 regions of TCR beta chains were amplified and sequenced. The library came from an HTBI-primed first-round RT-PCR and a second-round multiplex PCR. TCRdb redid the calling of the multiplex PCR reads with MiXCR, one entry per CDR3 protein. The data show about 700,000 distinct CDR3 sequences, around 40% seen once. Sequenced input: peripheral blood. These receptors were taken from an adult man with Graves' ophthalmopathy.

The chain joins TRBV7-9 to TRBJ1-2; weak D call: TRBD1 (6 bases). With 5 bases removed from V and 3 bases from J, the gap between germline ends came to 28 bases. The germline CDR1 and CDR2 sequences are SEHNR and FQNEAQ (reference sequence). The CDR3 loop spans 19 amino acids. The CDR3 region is CASSQVGGERQVQYYGYTF. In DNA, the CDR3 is TGTGCCAGCAGCCAAGTTGGGGGTGAACGACAGGTGCAATACTATGGCTACACCTTC.

The CDR3 loop reads CASSRLTAGVLEQYF. The CDR3 DNA reads as TGTGCCAGCAGTCGACTTACAGCGGGGGTTCTTGAGCAGTACTTC. This sequence joins TRBV12-3 or TRBV12-4 and TRBJ2-7, with 8 bases matching TRBD2. The CDR3 sequence is 15 residues long. V trimming: 5 bases; J trimming: 7 bases; junction bases outside the gene matches: 13.

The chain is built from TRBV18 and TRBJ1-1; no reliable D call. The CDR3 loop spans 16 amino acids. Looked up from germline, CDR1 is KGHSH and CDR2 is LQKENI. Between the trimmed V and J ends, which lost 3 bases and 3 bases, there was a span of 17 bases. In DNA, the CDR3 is TGTGCCAGCTCACCGATGGACGCAGGTGGTGACACTGAAGCTTTCTTT. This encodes CASSPMDAGGDTEAFF.

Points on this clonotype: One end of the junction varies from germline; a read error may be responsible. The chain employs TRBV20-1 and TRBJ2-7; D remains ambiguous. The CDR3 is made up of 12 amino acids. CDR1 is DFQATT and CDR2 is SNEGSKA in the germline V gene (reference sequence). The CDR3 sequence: CSVLGRSYGQYF. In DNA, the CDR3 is TGCAGTGTGCTCGGTCGCTCCTACGGGCAGTACTTC.

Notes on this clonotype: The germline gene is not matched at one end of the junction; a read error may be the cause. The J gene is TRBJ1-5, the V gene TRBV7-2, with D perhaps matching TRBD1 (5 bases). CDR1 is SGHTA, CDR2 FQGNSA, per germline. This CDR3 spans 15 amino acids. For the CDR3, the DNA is TGTGCCAACAGCTTAGAGGGGCTAGGCAATCAGCCCCAGCATTTT. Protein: CANSLEGLGNQPQHF.

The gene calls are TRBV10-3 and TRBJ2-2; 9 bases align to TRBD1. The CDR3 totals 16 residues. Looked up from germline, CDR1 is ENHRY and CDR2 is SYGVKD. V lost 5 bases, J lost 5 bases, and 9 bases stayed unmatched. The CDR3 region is CAISQINRGRTGELFF. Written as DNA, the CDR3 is TGTGCCATCAGTCAAATCAACAGGGGGCGGACCGGGGAGCTGTTTTTT.

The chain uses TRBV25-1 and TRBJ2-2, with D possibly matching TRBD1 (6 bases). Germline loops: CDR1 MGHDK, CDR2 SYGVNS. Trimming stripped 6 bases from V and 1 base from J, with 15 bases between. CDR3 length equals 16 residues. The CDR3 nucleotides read TGTGCCAGCAGCGCCAGGGGTTTTCGGAACACCGGGGAGCTGTTTTTT. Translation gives CASSARGFRNTGELFF.

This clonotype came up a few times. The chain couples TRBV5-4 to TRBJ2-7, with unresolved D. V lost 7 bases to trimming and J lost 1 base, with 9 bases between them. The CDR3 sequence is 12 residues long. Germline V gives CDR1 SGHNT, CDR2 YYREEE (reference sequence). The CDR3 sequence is CASGTRSYEQYF. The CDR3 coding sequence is TGTGCCAGCGGAACAAGGTCCTACGAGCAGTACTTC.

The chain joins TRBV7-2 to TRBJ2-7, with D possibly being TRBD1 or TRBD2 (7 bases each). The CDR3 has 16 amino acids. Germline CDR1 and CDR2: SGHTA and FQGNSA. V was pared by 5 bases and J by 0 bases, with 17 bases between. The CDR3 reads CASSRGDRPISYEQYF. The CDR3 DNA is TGTGCCAGCAGCCGGGGGGACAGACCAATCTCCTACGAGCAGTACTTC.

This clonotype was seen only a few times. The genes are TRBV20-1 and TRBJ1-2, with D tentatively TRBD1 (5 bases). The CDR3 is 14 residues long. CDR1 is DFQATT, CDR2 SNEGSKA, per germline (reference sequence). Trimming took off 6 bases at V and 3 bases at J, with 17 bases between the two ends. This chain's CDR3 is CSARRDLDDYGYTF. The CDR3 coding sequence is TGCAGTGCGAGGCGGGACTTGGACGACTATGGCTACACCTTC.

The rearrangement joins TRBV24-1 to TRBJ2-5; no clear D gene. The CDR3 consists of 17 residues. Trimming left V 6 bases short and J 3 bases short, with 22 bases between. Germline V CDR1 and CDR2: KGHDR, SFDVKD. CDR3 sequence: CATSPGPRVTREETQYF. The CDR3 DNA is TGTGCCACCAGTCCCGGCCCCCGGGTTACGAGAGAAGAGACCCAGTACTTC.

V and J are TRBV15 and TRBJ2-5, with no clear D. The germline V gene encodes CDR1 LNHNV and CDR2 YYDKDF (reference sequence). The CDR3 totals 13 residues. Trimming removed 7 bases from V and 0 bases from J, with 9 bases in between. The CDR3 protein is CATNVGYQETQYF. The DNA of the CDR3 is TGTGCCACCAATGTTGGGTACCAAGAGACCCAGTACTTC.

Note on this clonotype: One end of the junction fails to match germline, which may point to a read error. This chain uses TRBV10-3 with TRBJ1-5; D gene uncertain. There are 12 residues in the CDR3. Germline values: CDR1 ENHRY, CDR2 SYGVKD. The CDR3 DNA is TGTGCCAGCAGTTTCAATGGAGAGACCCAGCATTTT. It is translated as CASSFNGETQHF.

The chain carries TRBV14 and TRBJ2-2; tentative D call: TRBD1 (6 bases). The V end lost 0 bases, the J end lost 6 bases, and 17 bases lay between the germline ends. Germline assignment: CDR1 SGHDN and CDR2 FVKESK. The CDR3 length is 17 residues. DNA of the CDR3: TGTGCCAGCAGCCAAGAGAGGTGGGCAGGGGTATCCGGGGAGCTGTTTTTT. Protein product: CASSQERWAGVSGELFF.

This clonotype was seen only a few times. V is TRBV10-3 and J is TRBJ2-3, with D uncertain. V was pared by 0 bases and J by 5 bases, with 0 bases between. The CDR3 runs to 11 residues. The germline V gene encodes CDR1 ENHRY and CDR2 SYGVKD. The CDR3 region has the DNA TGTGCCATCAGTGAGTCAGATACGCAGTATTTT. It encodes CAISESDTQYF.

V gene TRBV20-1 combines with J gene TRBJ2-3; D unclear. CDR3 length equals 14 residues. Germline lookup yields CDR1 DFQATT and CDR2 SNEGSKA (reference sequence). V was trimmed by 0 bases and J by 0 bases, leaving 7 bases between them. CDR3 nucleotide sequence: TGCAGTGCTAGAGAAGGCAGCAGCACAGATACGCAGTATTTT. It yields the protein CSAREGSSTDTQYF.